This T cell receptor beta chain came from a study of blood T cell repertoires in COVID-19. As for the study in general: Researchers got acute and convalescent COVID-19 samples from the United States, Italy and Spain. In each case, the material was cDNA or gDNA derived from T cells, B-cell-depleted T cells, or PBMCs.

Original processing notes: Researchers report that nucleated cell counts were estimated from reference gene primer amplification. The method was immunoSEQ multiplex PCR; TCRdb's version includes in-frame clones alone and lacks a portion of them. The DNA gave D and trimming, while V, J and clone size come from that table. The table shows approximately 230,000 clones, with approximately 90% occurring only once. This clone has only one observation. The Seattle patients, enrolled during active infection, were followed longitudinally. The receptor comes from a woman aged 30 to 39 with COVID-19, enrolled during active disease. Sample: peripheral blood.

CDR3 nucleotide sequence: TGTGCCAGTAGTATAGACCGAGACAGGGAGACGAGAAGGGCTGAAGCTTTCTTT. Protein: CASSIDRDRETRRAEAFF. This chain uses TRBV19 with TRBJ1-1; TRBD1 matches 7 bases. The CDR3 spans 18 residues. With V trimmed by 0 bases and J by 6 bases, 16 bases remained unmatched. Germline CDR1 and CDR2: LNHDA and SQIVND (reference sequence).